The 27 T cell receptor beta chains below were found in one sample sequenced in a study of cytomegalovirus exposure and HLA in healthy donors (dated by TCRdb to about 2017). Library method: the immunoSEQ multiplex PCR assay. A mixture of 60 forward primers for TCR Vbeta segments and 13 reverse primers for TCR Jbeta segments was used in the multiplex PCR. TCRdb re-hosts the immuneACCESS table, in-frame sequences only. Its copies lack some clones; in the studies checked, an unresolved V gene accounts for under half of them, and the cause for the rest is not known. The sample includes 85,000 to 130,000 clones, with over 60% observed a single time. The ten largest clones capture around 5% of the sample. The sequenced material came from PBMCs. The receptors here all came from a woman aged 18-29 years in good health and CMV-seropositive.

This chain links TRBV15 with TRBJ2-5, with 7 bases matching TRBD2. V lost 0 bases and J lost 4; bases outside the gene matches: 8. The CDR3 runs 16 residues. Germline V gives CDR1 LNHNV, CDR2 YYDKDF (reference sequence). The chain's CDR3 is CATSRDGAGRGETQYF. For the CDR3, the DNA is TGTGCCACCAGCAGAGATGGGGCAGGGAGGGGAGAGACCCAGTACTTC.

This chain joins TRBV20-1 and TRBJ1-2; D is ambiguous. V dropped 1 base and J dropped 7 bases, with 7 bases sitting between them. Germline CDR1 and CDR2: DFQATT and SNEGSKA (reference sequence). This CDR3 is built from 11 residues. The CDR3 is CSARAPPGYTF. CDR3 coding DNA: TGCAGTGCTAGAGCTCCCCCTGGCTACACCTTC.

The rearrangement joins TRBV27 to TRBJ2-3, with 12 bases that match TRBD2. This CDR3 contains 16 residues. J lost 4 bases, V lost 6 bases, and 8 bases had no gene match. In germline, CDR1 is MNHEY, CDR2 SMNVEV (reference sequence). CDR3 DNA sequence: TGTGCCAGCAGGACCCTAGCGGGAGGGGAGTCAGATACGCAGTATTTT. The encoded protein is CASRTLAGGESDTQYF.

The genes are TRBV18 and TRBJ1-4, with a possible D match to TRBD1 (6 bases). Looked up from germline, CDR1 is KGHSH and CDR2 is LQKENI. The CDR3 extends over 13 amino acids. Trimming removed 6 bases at V and 7 bases at J, with 12 bases between. The CDR3 DNA sequence: TGTGCCAGCTCCCCGGGGGGCTTTGAAAAACTGTTTTTT. It yields the protein CASSPGGFEKLFF.

This chain links TRBV27 with TRBJ1-2; D might be TRBD1 (5 bases). Between the trimmed V and J ends, which lost 5 bases and 7 bases, there was a span of 17 bases. CDR3 length equals 14 residues. CDR1 and CDR2 (germline): MNHEY, SMNVEV (reference sequence). CDR3 in amino acids: CASSQMTAFGGYTF. The CDR3 nucleotides are TGTGCCAGCAGTCAAATGACAGCTTTCGGTGGCTACACCTTC.

V is TRBV11-3 and J is TRBJ2-1; 7 bases line up with TRBD2. The CDR3 contains 16 residues. The V segment lost 0 bases and the J segment 0 bases; nucleotides outside the gene matches: 2. Per the germline V gene, CDR1 is SGHNT and CDR2 is YENEEA. DNA for the CDR3: TGTGCCAGCAGCTTAGAGGGCGGGAGCTCCTACAATGAGCAGTTCTTC. Translation gives CASSLEGGSSYNEQFF.

The V gene is TRBV2, the J gene TRBJ2-1; D may be TRBD2 (5 bases). Trimming took 4 bases from V and 4 from J, leaving 14 bases between them. The CDR3 has 15 residues. CDR1 is SNHLY, CDR2 FYNNEI, per germline. The CDR3 DNA reads as TGTGCCAGCAGTGGTTATCTAGCCGTATACAATGAGCAGTTCTTC. It codes for CASSGYLAVYNEQFF.

CDR3 in amino acids: CASSLSWTGSSYEQYF. CDR3 sequence (DNA): TGTGCCAGCAGTTTATCGTGGACAGGGTCCTCCTACGAGCAGTACTTC. The chain recombines TRBV27 with TRBJ2-7, with 8 bases aligning to TRBD1. Trimming cost V 0 bases and J 0 bases; bases outside gene matches: 4. The CDR3 loop spans 16 amino acids. CDR1 and CDR2 (germline): MNHEY, SMNVEV (reference sequence).

The chain links TRBV30 to TRBJ2-7; 9 positions match TRBD2. This CDR3 has 13 residues. Germline values: CDR1 GTSNPN, CDR2 SVGIG (reference sequence). J lost 7 bases, V lost 3 bases, and 7 bases had no gene match. The CDR3 DNA follows: TGTGCCTGGAGGCCTGGCGGGAGGGAGGAGCAGTACTTC. Translating gives CAWRPGGREEQYF.

Comment on this clone: In this CDR3 the conserved last residue, phenylalanine or tryptophan, is missing, so a read error is likely. The chain couples TRBV30 to TRBJ1-1; the D is unclear. V was cut by 2 bases and J by 0 bases, with 13 bases left in between. Germline V gene data show CDR1 as GTSNPN and CDR2 as SVGIG (reference sequence). The CDR3 contains 15 residues. This CDR3 reads CAWSPPSGMNTEAFV. The CDR3 nucleotides are TGTGCCTGGAGTCCCCCCTCGGGAATGAACACTGAAGCTTTCGTT.

The V call is TRBV9, the J call TRBJ2-5, with 9 bases fitting TRBD2. V lost 3 bases and J lost 1; bases outside the gene matches: 13. Germline lookup yields CDR1 SGDLS and CDR2 YYNGEE. This CDR3 spans 18 amino acids. CDR3 amino acids: CASSATGGLAGSQETQYF. In DNA, the CDR3 is TGTGCCAGCAGCGCAACGGGTGGTCTAGCGGGGTCCCAAGAGACCCAGTACTTC.

J is TRBJ1-1 and V is TRBV28, with 9 bases that match TRBD1. Per the germline V gene, CDR1 is MDHEN and CDR2 is SYDVKM. The CDR3 is 13 residues long. Losses at the gene ends were 5 bases for V and 4 bases for J; bases not matched to a gene: 2. The CDR3 reads CASSETGGTEAFF. The CDR3 DNA sequence: TGTGCCAGCAGTGAGACAGGGGGCACTGAAGCTTTCTTT.

A single count supports this clone. The CDR3, as DNA: TGTGCCAGCAGCTCTGCCGGGACAGCGATTTACAATGAGCAGTTCTTC. Translating gives CASSSAGTAIYNEQFF. V is TRBV7-9 and J is TRBJ2-1; TRBD1 agrees at 7 bases. After removal of 4 bases from V and 4 bases from J, the junction contained 10 bases not matched to a gene. This CDR3 has 16 residues. Germline V gene lookup returns CDR1 SEHNR and CDR2 FQNEAQ (reference sequence).

On this clone itself: One end of the junction fails to match germline, which may point to a read error. V gene TRBV15 combines with J gene TRBJ1-2; 7 positions match TRBD1. In germline, CDR1 is LNHNV, CDR2 YYDKDF (reference sequence). This CDR3 contains 15 residues. CDR3 nucleotide sequence: TGTGCCACCAGCGGAGACAGACAGGGATACTATGGCTACACCTTC. This translates into CATSGDRQGYYGYTF.

This sequence joins TRBV19 and TRBJ1-5, with D possibly TRBD1 on 5 matching bases. Trimming stripped 7 bases from V and 2 bases from J, with 9 bases between. Germline CDR1 is LNHDA and CDR2 is SQIVND (reference sequence). The length of the CDR3 is 13 residues. The CDR3 spells CASTGFGNQPQHF. The CDR3, as DNA: TGTGCCAGTACAGGGTTTGGCAATCAGCCCCAGCATTTT.

The V call is TRBV5-1, the J call TRBJ2-5, with a possible D match to TRBD1 (5 bases). This CDR3 has 15 amino acids. Germline V lookup: CDR1 SGHRS, CDR2 YFSETQ. Trimming took off 4 bases at V and 2 bases at J, with 15 bases between the two ends. The CDR3 DNA sequence: TGCGCCAGCAGCCAACTGACAGCGATTCAAGAGACCCAGTACTTC. This codes for CASSQLTAIQETQYF.

The chain has TRBV30 and TRBJ1-2; tentatively, D is TRBD1 (6 bases). CDR3 length: 14 residues. Trimming took off 0 bases at V and 4 bases at J, with 12 bases between the two ends. Germline CDR1 reads GTSNPN; CDR2 reads SVGIG (reference sequence). CDR3 nucleotide sequence: TGTGCCTGGAGTGTTACAGGGTCTCCCTATGGCTACACCTTC. Translating gives CAWSVTGSPYGYTF.

The chain uses TRBV7-9 and TRBJ1-4; 7 bases map to TRBD1. V shed 5 bases, J shed 6 bases, and the junction held 9 bases outside the gene matches. This CDR3 region has 15 residues. Germline assignment: CDR1 SEHNR and CDR2 FQNEAQ (reference sequence). This chain's CDR3 is CASSGLTGWDEKLFF. The DNA of the CDR3 is TGTGCCAGCAGCGGCTTGACAGGGTGGGATGAAAAACTGTTTTTT. The variable domain in full, completed from reference TRBV7-9 and TRBJ1-4, reads DTGVSQNPRHKITKRGQNVTFRCDPISEHNRLYWYRQTLGQGPEFLTYFQNEAQLEKSRLLSDRFSAERPKGSFSTLEIQRTEQGDSAMYLCASSGLTGWDEKLFFGSGTQLSVL.

This chain joins TRBV5-6 and TRBJ1-3; the D gene is possibly TRBD1 (5 bases). The CDR3 extends over 15 amino acids. V was pared by 1 base and J by 2 bases, with 10 bases between. From germline, CDR1 is SGHDT and CDR2 YYEEEE. CDR3 amino acids: CASSLRGKTGNTIYF. The CDR3, as DNA: TGTGCCAGCAGCTTGCGGGGGAAGACTGGAAACACCATATATTTT. The full variable domain, with the rest looked up from reference TRBV5-6 and TRBJ1-3, is DAGVTQSPTHLIKTRGQQVTLRCSPKSGHDTVSWYQQALGQGPQFIFQYYEEEERQRGNFPDRFSGHQFPNYSSELNVNALLLGDSALYLCASSLRGKTGNTIYFGEGSWLTVV.

The chain couples TRBV28 to TRBJ2-7; a weak D match, TRBD1 (5 bases). Germline V lookup: CDR1 MDHEN, CDR2 SYDVKM. Between the trimmed V and J ends, which lost 8 bases and 6 bases, there was a span of 23 bases. The CDR3 length is 15 residues. In nucleotides, the CDR3 is TGTGCCAGCGGAAGGGGCAGGCCTCCGGTAGGCGAGCAGTACTTC. Protein product: CASGRGRPPVGEQYF.

V gene TRBV7-3 combines with J gene TRBJ2-1; D is perhaps TRBD2 (7 bases). This CDR3 contains 13 residues. Germline V gene data show CDR1 as SGHTA and CDR2 as FQGTGA. V gave up 8 bases and J gave up 6 bases, with 14 bases separating them. The CDR3: CASGRGRGNEQFF. DNA of the CDR3: TGTGCCAGCGGGAGGGGCAGGGGCAATGAGCAGTTCTTC.

The chain carries TRBV28 and TRBJ2-7; TRBD2 aligns across 9 bases. The CDR3 totals 15 residues. From germline, CDR1 is MDHEN and CDR2 SYDVKM. Trimming cost V 3 bases and J 0 bases; bases outside gene matches: 3. This CDR3 is CASSLAGGRSYEQYF. The CDR3 bases are TGTGCCAGCAGTTTGGCGGGAGGGCGCTCCTACGAGCAGTACTTC.

This clone has only a few counts. This chain links TRBV14 with TRBJ2-6, with TRBD2 matching over 8 bases. CDR3 length: 19 residues. J lost 4 bases, V lost 1 base, and 12 bases had no gene match. Per germline, CDR1 SGHDN and CDR2 FVKESK. The CDR3 here is CASSQGRAAGVLGANVLTF. DNA for the CDR3: TGTGCCAGCAGCCAAGGAAGGGCAGCGGGAGTACTGGGGGCCAACGTCCTGACTTTC.

This clone has a handful of counts. This chain links TRBV10-3 with TRBJ1-1; possibly TRBD1 for D (5 bases). This CDR3 is built from 14 residues. V was pared by 2 bases and J by 0 bases, with 7 bases between. Germline values: CDR1 ENHRY, CDR2 SYGVKD. CDR3 nucleotide sequence: TGTGCCATCAGTGAGGACAGTCTGAACACTGAAGCTTTCTTT. Its protein product is CAISEDSLNTEAFF.

The chain has TRBV28 and TRBJ2-2; D perhaps matches TRBD1 (6 bases). This CDR3 comprises 13 residues. V shed 8 bases and J shed 6 bases, with 13 bases lying between them. The V gene's germline CDR1 is MDHEN and CDR2 SYDVKM. CDR3 DNA: TGTGCCAGCGGGGGCAACGGGCCCGGGGAGCTGTTTTTT. Translated, it gives CASGGNGPGELFF.

V usage is TRBV7-9 and J usage is TRBJ2-7; the match to TRBD2 covers 10 bases. The CDR3 is made up of 15 amino acids. Trimming cost V 0 bases and J 3 bases; bases outside gene matches: 2. Germline CDR1 reads SEHNR; CDR2 reads FQNEAQ (reference sequence). The chain's CDR3 is CASSLAPSGGYEQYF. CDR3 bases: TGTGCCAGCAGCTTAGCGCCTAGCGGGGGCTACGAGCAGTACTTC. Drawing the rest from reference TRBV7-9 and TRBJ2-7, the complete variable domain is DTGVSQNPRHKITKRGQNVTFRCDPISEHNRLYWYRQTLGQGPEFLTYFQNEAQLEKSRLLSDRFSAERPKGSFSTLEIQRTEQGDSAMYLCASSLAPSGGYEQYFGPGTRLTVT.

This clone was detected many times. The V gene is TRBV30, the J gene TRBJ1-1; D gene ambiguous. The germline CDR1 and CDR2 sequences are GTSNPN and SVGIG (reference sequence). The V end lost 3 bases, the J end lost 1 base, and 6 bases lay between the germline ends. This CDR3 is built from 12 residues. CDR3 DNA sequence: TGTGCCTGGAGGTCAGGGAACACTGAAGCTTTCTTT. This sequence encodes CAWRSGNTEAFF.